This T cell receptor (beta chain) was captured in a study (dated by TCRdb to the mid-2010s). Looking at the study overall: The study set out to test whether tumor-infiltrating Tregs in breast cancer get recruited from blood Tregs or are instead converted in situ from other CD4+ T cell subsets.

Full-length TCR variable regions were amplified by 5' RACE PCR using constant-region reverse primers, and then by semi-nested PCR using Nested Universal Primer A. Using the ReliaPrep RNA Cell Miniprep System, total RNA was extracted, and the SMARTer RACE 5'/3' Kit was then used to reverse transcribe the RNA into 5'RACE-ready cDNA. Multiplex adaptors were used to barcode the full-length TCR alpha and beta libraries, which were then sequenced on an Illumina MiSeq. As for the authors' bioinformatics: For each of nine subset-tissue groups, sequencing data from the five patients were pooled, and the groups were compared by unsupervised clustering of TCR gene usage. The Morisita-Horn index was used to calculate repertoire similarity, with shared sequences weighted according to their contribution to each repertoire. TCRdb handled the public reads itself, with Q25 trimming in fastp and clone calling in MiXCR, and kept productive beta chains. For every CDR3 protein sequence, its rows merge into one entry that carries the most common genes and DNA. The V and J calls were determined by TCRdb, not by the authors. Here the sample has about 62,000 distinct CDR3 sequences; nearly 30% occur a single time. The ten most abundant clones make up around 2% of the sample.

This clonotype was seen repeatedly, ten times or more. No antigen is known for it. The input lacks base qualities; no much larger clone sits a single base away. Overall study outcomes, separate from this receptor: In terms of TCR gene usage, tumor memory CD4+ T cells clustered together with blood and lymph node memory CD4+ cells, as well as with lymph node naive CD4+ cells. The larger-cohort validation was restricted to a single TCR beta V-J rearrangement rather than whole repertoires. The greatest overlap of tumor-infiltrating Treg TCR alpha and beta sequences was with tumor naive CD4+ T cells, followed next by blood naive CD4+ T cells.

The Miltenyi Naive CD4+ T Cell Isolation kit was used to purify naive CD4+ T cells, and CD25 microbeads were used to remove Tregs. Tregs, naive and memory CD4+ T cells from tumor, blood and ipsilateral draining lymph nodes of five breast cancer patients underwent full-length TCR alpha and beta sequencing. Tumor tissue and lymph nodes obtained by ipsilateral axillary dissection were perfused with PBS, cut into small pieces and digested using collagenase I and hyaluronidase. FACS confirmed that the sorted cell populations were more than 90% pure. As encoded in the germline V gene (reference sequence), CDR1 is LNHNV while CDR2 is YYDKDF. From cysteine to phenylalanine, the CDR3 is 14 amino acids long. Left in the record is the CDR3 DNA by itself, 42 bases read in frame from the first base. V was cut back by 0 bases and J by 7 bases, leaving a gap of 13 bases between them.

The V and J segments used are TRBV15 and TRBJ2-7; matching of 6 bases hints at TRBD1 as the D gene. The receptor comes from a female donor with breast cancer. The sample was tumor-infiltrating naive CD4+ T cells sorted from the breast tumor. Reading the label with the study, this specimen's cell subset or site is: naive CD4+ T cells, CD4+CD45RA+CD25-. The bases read TGTGCCACCAGCAGAGATTTAACAGGGAATGAGCAGTACTTC. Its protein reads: CATSRDLTGNEQYF.